A single T cell receptor (beta chain) is shown here with its context. Its target is not known. Per germline, CDR1 SGDLS and CDR2 YYNGEE. After removal of 3 bases from V and 0 bases from J, the junction contained 0 bases not matched to a gene. The CDR3 loop spans 15 amino acids. This sample is part of a study of cytomegalovirus exposure and HLA in healthy donors. The PCR contained 60 Vbeta and 13 Jbeta primers. Sequencing was performed with immunoSEQ multiplex PCR; in TCRdb, only in-frame clones are kept and a portion is missing. The sample gives some 240,000 clones, roughly 91% of which show up once; about 1.7% is in the top ten. Study observations and caveats: It has been reported that TCR beta sequences accurately predicted the HLA-A and HLA-B alleles of most subjects.

This sequence was found in a girl between 2 and 10 years old in good health and CMV-seronegative. The chain joins TRBV9 to TRBJ2-5, with 12 bases aligning to TRBD2. The sequencing input was PBMCs. CDR3 region: CASSGLAGDQETQYF. CDR3 nucleotides: TGTGCCAGCAGCGGACTAGCGGGGGACCAAGAGACCCAGTACTTC.